Sequencing of this TCR beta chain was carried out in a study of human T cells and chemical hapten exposure. Overall study context: The sensitizer, 2% DPC, was used on roughly 2 cm by roughly 2 cm of upper inner arm skin. Across samples, TCR yields varied, mostly owing to small differences in pooled library volumes. Findings and limits, study-wide: Patch test score rose with PT1 expanded TCRs, significant at 8, 16, 32, not 4.

The table lists this clonotype with a few counts. What it binds is unknown. V lost 6 bases, J lost 0 bases, and 12 bases lay in between. The CDR3 totals 15 residues. In germline, CDR1 is MNHNY, CDR2 SVGAGI (reference sequence). Time point meaning: patch test 1, 2 weeks after DPC sensitization. Sample treatment: therapeutic diphenylcyclopropenone sensitization with weekly scalp DPC. Library preparation tagged each individual cDNA molecule with a unique molecular identifier. TCRdb independently ran MiXCR on the RACE reads; one entry per CDR3 protein. The data hold about 100,000 distinct CDR3 sequences, with 8% to 13% observed a single time.

Sequencing used whole blood, obtained in connection with sensitization to the hapten diphenylcyclopropenone (DPC). The chain carries TRBV6-6 and TRBJ1-5, with D possibly matching TRBD1 (6 bases). The sequence derives from a woman between 35 and 50 years old with alopecia areata. Some clones in this sample may be carry-over from other donors' samples. CDR3 sequence reads: CASREDSYSNQPQHF. CDR3 DNA: TGTGCCAGCAGAGAGGACAGTTATAGCAATCAGCCCCAGCATTTT.